The next 9 T cell receptor beta chains were all read from a single sample in a study of T cells in Graves' hyperthyroidism and ophthalmopathy. RNA transcripts served as the template for amplifying TCR beta CDR3 regions. During a first-round RT-PCR of the TCR CDR3, the HTBI primer set was used. TCRdb processed the multiplex PCR reads anew with MiXCR; each CDR3 protein has one entry. This sample has hundreds of thousands of distinct CDR3 sequences, with 18% found just once. The sequenced sample consisted of blood. These TCRs come from a woman aged 45-60 years with Graves' hyperthyroidism that later progressed to Graves' ophthalmopathy.

On this clonotype itself: It may be a read error: a sequence one base away is much more abundant. The chain has TRBV2 and TRBJ1-6; D uncertain. The CDR3 contains 16 residues. Germline V lookup: CDR1 SNHLY, CDR2 FYNNEI. The CDR3 loop is CANSGTTRISNSPLHF. The CDR3 DNA reads as TGTGCCAACAGTGGCACGACTCGCATAAGCAATTCACCCCTCCACTTT.

The chain recombines TRBV6-2 or TRBV6-3 with TRBJ2-2; D might be TRBD1 (6 bases). Germline CDR1 MNHEY, CDR2 SVGEGT. V dropped 10 bases and J dropped 0 bases, with 12 bases sitting between them. The CDR3 loop spans 14 amino acids. Written as DNA, the CDR3 is TGTGCCACCAACAGGGACCCGAACACCGGGGAGCTGTTTTTT. Translating it yields CATNRDPNTGELFF.

The table lists this clonotype with many counts. The chain employs TRBV11-3 and TRBJ1-1; no clear D gene. The ends were cut back, 1 base at V and 3 bases at J, with 6 bases in the middle. Looked up from germline, CDR1 is SGHNT and CDR2 is YENEEA. The CDR3 runs 13 residues. DNA for the CDR3: TGTGCCAGCAGCTTAGCCTTACACACTGAAGCTTTCTTT. The encoded protein is CASSLALHTEAFF.

The chain is built from TRBV6-6 and TRBJ2-5, with no clear D. The V gene's germline CDR1 is MNHNY and CDR2 SVGAGI (reference sequence). The CDR3 spans 14 residues. V lost 0 bases and J 3 bases, leaving 8 bases between the germline ends. The DNA of the CDR3 is TGTGCCAGCAGTTACTCGATGTTAGAAGAGACCCAGTACTTC. Encoded protein: CASSYSMLEETQYF.

This clonotype was found a few times. The rearrangement links TRBV19 to TRBJ1-5; 7 positions match TRBD1. The CDR3 covers 16 residues. V dropped 1 base and J dropped 4; count of bases not matched to a gene: 7. Germline V lookup: CDR1 LNHDA, CDR2 SQIVND (reference sequence). The CDR3, as DNA: TGTGCCAGTAGTATAGCACAGGGGATAGGGAATCAGCCCCAGCATTTT. Amino acid sequence: CASSIAQGIGNQPQHF.

This clonotype showed up just a few times. The rearrangement links TRBV15 to TRBJ1-1; D might be TRBD1 (6 bases). Germline lookup yields CDR1 LNHNV and CDR2 YYDKDF (reference sequence). CDR3 length: 16 amino acids. Between the trimmed V and J ends, which lost 2 bases and 1 base, there was a span of 14 bases. CDR3 protein: CATSRIIRDKNTEAFF. Written as DNA, the CDR3 is TGTGCCACCAGCAGAATTATCCGGGACAAGAACACTGAAGCTTTCTTT. The full variable domain, with the rest looked up from reference TRBV15 and TRBJ1-1, is DAMVIQNPRYQVTQFGKPVTLSCSQTLNHNVMYWYQQKSSQAPKLLFHYYDKDFNNEADTPDNFQSRRPNTSFCFLDIRSPGLGDTAMYLCATSRIIRDKNTEAFFGQGTRLTVV.

This clonotype was recorded many times. This chain links TRBV3-1 with TRBJ2-3, with 12 positions matching TRBD2. Unmatched junction bases numbered 8, after V lost 7 bases and J lost 6 bases. The germline V gene encodes CDR1 LGHDT and CDR2 YNNKEL (reference sequence). The CDR3 extends over 15 amino acids. The DNA of the CDR3 is TGTGCCAGCACAAGACTAGCGGGGGCTGGGGATACGCAGTATTTT. Amino acid sequence: CASTRLAGAGDTQYF.

The table lists this clonotype with many counts. The chain is built from TRBV3-1 and TRBJ2-5, with D tentatively TRBD2 (5 bases). The CDR3 is 15 amino acids. The germline gives CDR1 LGHDT, CDR2 YNNKEL (reference sequence). Trimming stripped 1 base from V and 4 bases from J, with 13 bases between. Here the CDR3 reads CASSQGRWAGETQYF. Here the CDR3 DNA reads TGTGCCAGCAGCCAAGGGAGATGGGCGGGAGAGACCCAGTACTTC.

The rearrangement uses TRBV9 and TRBJ2-3; D not certain. Trimming took 3 bases from V and 2 from J, leaving 10 bases between them. The CDR3 is made up of 14 amino acids. Germline V gene sequence: CDR1 SGDLS, CDR2 YYNGEE. The DNA for the CDR3 is TGTGCCAGCAGCGACGACACCTACACAGATACGCAGTATTTT. As protein: CASSDDTYTDTQYF.